A single sample gave rise to the 23 T cell receptor beta chains below, sequenced in a study of blood T cells in healthy people across ages. The use of a sample-barcoded 5' primer and a J-beta primer mix characterized a second PCR of roughly 6 to 12 cycles. MiXCR, run by TCRdb on the 5' RACE reads, gives a single entry per CDR3 protein. Seen here are about 640,000 distinct CDR3 sequences, around 38% observed once, and the top ten hold about 32%. Sequenced input: blood. All receptors come from a man older than 75 in good health.

J is TRBJ2-1 and V is TRBV29-1; TRBD2 matches at 7 bases. The DNA matches TRBJ2-7 better at its end, which makes the J call doubtful. The CDR3 extends over 15 amino acids. Germline assignment: CDR1 SQVTM and CDR2 ANQGSEA. CDR3 nucleotides: TGCAGCGTTGAAAAGGTAGCGGGCTCCTACAATGAGCAGTACTTC. Protein product: CSVEKVAGSYNEQYF.

The table lists this clonotype with a few counts. The chain carries TRBV30 and TRBJ1-1; no definite D call. Trimming removed 4 bases from V and 5 bases from J, with 11 bases in between. This CDR3 has 12 amino acids. Germline CDR1 GTSNPN, CDR2 SVGIG (reference sequence). CDR3 sequence: CAWTGRVTEAFF. CDR3 sequence (DNA): TGTGCCTGGACGGGGAGGGTGACTGAAGCTTTCTTT.

The J gene is TRBJ2-3, the V gene TRBV5-6, with 8 nucleotides matching TRBD2. The V gene end was trimmed by 3 bases and the J gene end by 2 bases; junction bases not matched to a gene: 8. The CDR3 sequence is 16 residues long. CDR1 SGHDT and CDR2 YYEEEE come from the germline V gene. Here the CDR3 DNA reads TGTGCCAGCAGCTCCGAACCGGGACTAGTCACAGATACGCAGTATTTT. Amino acid sequence: CASSSEPGLVTDTQYF.

A few counts support this clonotype. V and J are TRBV25-1 and TRBJ2-4; 9 bases map to TRBD1. V shed 8 bases, J shed 13 bases, and the junction held 12 bases outside the gene matches. This CDR3 has 13 residues. Looked up from germline, CDR1 is MGHDK and CDR2 is SYGVNS. The chain's CDR3 is CASRQGVSSRQYF. Here the CDR3 DNA reads TGTGCCAGCCGACAGGGGGTATCCTCGAGGCAGTACTTC.

The J gene is TRBJ2-3, the V gene TRBV5-1; D not certain. The length of the CDR3 is 15 residues. Germline V gene data show CDR1 as SGHRS and CDR2 as YFSETQ. V was shortened by 0 bases and J by 0 bases, with 8 bases between the two germline ends. CDR3: CASSLVVGSTDTQYF. CDR3 in DNA: TGCGCCAGCAGCTTGGTCGTGGGAAGCACAGATACGCAGTATTTT.

There are many counts of this clonotype. The genes are TRBV29-1 and TRBJ2-1; 9 nucleotides agree with TRBD2. The ends lost 0 bases at V and 0 bases at J; junction bases unmatched: 6. Germline V gives CDR1 SQVTM, CDR2 ANQGSEA. The CDR3 runs 17 residues. In nucleotides, the CDR3 is TGCAGCGTTGAAGACTGGACTAGCGAGGTCTCCTACAATGAGCAGTTCTTC. It is translated as CSVEDWTSEVSYNEQFF.

This clonotype turned up a few times. The chain employs TRBV11-3 and TRBJ2-5, with no clear D. The CDR3 is 13 amino acids. CDR1 and CDR2 from the germline V gene are SGHNT and YENEEA. The V end lost 5 bases, the J end lost 2 bases, and 9 bases lay between the germline ends. CDR3 sequence reads: CASSIDSQETQYF. The CDR3 DNA reads as TGTGCCAGCAGCATTGACTCTCAAGAGACCCAGTACTTC.

This clonotype was counted ten times or more. The chain has TRBV4-3 and TRBJ2-1; no clear D gene. The CDR3 extends over 15 amino acids. Germline CDR1 and CDR2: LGHNA and YSLEER. Trimming pared 1 base from V and 8 bases from J, leaving 15 bases between. As DNA, the CDR3 is TGCGCCAGCAGCCAAGGGGCCGTTGGTGGCGATGAGCAGTTCTTC. Amino acid sequence: CASSQGAVGGDEQFF.

The rearrangement uses TRBV5-1 and TRBJ2-5, with D possibly TRBD2 on 6 matching bases. Germline-derived CDR1 and CDR2 are SGHRS and YFSETQ. Trimming removed 4 bases at V and 2 bases at J, with 21 bases between. The CDR3 runs to 17 residues. Here the CDR3 DNA reads TGCGCCAGCAGCACCGGGCCGACTAGGGGTATTCAAGAGACCCAGTACTTC. Its protein product is CASSTGPTRGIQETQYF. The whole variable domain, remainder taken from reference TRBV5-1 and TRBJ2-5, is KAGVTQTPRYLIKTRGQQVTLSCSPISGHRSVSWYQQTPGQGLQFLFEYFSETQRNKGNFPGRFSGRQFSNSRSEMNVSTLELGDSALYLCASSTGPTRGIQETQYFGPGTRLLVL.

The chain uses TRBV12-3 or TRBV12-4 and TRBJ2-1, with 10 bases aligning to TRBD2. The J call is in doubt because the DNA end fits TRBJ2-7 better. The CDR3 is 15 residues long. CDR3 in DNA: TGTGCCAGCAGTCCATCTAGCGGGGGTTACAATGAGCAGTACTTC. This translates into CASSPSSGGYNEQYF.

This clonotype was seen more than once but under ten times. V gene TRBV6-2 or TRBV6-3 combines with J gene TRBJ2-1; D call uncertain. V was clipped by 6 bases and J by 7 bases, with 10 bases between them. The CDR3 totals 12 residues. CDR1 and CDR2 (germline): MNHEY, SVGEGT. The CDR3 loop is CASSPNRNEQFF. The DNA of the CDR3 is TGTGCCAGCAGCCCGAACAGAAATGAGCAGTTCTTC.

This clonotype was seen at least ten times. In nucleotides, the CDR3 is TGTGCCACCAGCCAGGCAGGGGGCATAGATACGCAGTATTTT. Translating gives CATSQAGGIDTQYF. The J gene is TRBJ2-3, the V gene TRBV15, with 8 bases fitting TRBD1. Germline V lookup: CDR1 LNHNV, CDR2 YYDKDF (reference sequence). The CDR3 sequence is 14 residues long. Unmatched junction bases numbered 6, after V lost 5 bases and J lost 5 bases.

This chain connects TRBV5-1 to TRBJ2-1; the D gene could be TRBD1 or TRBD2 (7 bases each). CDR3 size: 14 residues. From germline, CDR1 is SGHRS and CDR2 YFSETQ. Trimming pared 4 bases from V and 7 bases from J, leaving 15 bases between. CDR3 DNA: TGCGCCAGCAGCCCTCAGGGGGGGGAAAATGAGCAGTTCTTC. Translated, it gives CASSPQGGENEQFF.

This clonotype occurred many times. V usage is TRBV24-1 and J usage is TRBJ2-1, with 7 bases aligning to TRBD1. With 9 bases clipped from V and 9 bases from J, the junction kept 13 bases outside the gene matches. Germline values: CDR1 KGHDR, CDR2 SFDVKD. This CDR3 has 14 residues. CDR3 DNA: TGTGCCACCGCCCCGGGACAGCCTGACGGTGAGCAGTTCTTC. Translated, it gives CATAPGQPDGEQFF.

This clonotype was recorded a few times. The gene calls are TRBV7-9 and TRBJ2-1; TRBD2 aligns across 14 bases. The V gene's germline CDR1 is SEHNR and CDR2 FQNEAQ (reference sequence). With V trimmed by 1 base and J by 9 bases, 5 bases remained unmatched. The CDR3 is 16 residues long. CDR3 sequence: CASSLVGLAGGGEQFF. CDR3 sequence (DNA): TGTGCCAGCAGCTTAGTAGGACTAGCGGGAGGCGGTGAGCAGTTCTTC.

This chain links TRBV7-2 with TRBJ1-4; no definite D call. The germline V gene encodes CDR1 SGHTA and CDR2 FQGNSA. Trimming removed 5 bases at V and 0 bases at J, with 10 bases between. This CDR3 has 15 residues. The CDR3 nucleotides are TGTACCAGCAGCACCGCAGTTGCAACTAATGAAAAACTGTTTTTT. Encoded protein: CTSSTAVATNEKLFF. The full variable domain, completed using reference TRBV7-2 and TRBJ1-4, is GAGVSQSPSNKVTEKGKDVELRCDPISGHTALYWYRQSLGQGLEFLIYFQGNSAPDKSGLPSDRFSAERTGGSVSTLTIQRTQQEDSAVYLCTSSTAVATNEKLFFGSGTQLSVL.

This clonotype was observed a few times. The J gene is TRBJ2-7, the V gene TRBV6-5; 7 bases line up with TRBD2. This CDR3 contains 14 residues. Germline V gene lookup returns CDR1 MNHEY and CDR2 SVGAGI. V shed 4 bases and J 3 bases; nucleotides not matched to a gene: 6. The CDR3 spells CASSLSGGYYEQYF. CDR3 bases: TGTGCCAGCAGTTTATCGGGGGGATACTACGAGCAGTACTTC.

In this sample, this clonotype turned up a few times. The rearrangement links TRBV7-9 to TRBJ2-4; the D is unclear. The CDR3 is made up of 14 amino acids. The V end lost 4 bases, the J end lost 6 bases, and 13 bases lay between the germline ends. Germline loops: CDR1 SEHNR, CDR2 FQNEAQ (reference sequence). In DNA, the CDR3 is TGTGCCAGCAGCTCGCCCCTAAGAGGAAACATTCAGTACTTC. This encodes CASSSPLRGNIQYF.

V gene TRBV24-1 combines with J gene TRBJ1-1; no definite D call. CDR1 and CDR2 (germline): KGHDR, SFDVKD. This CDR3 has 14 amino acids. V lost 4 bases and J lost 8, with 16 bases in between. CDR3 sequence: CATSDWRAYLEAFF. CDR3 in DNA: TGTGCCACCAGTGACTGGCGGGCCTACCTGGAAGCTTTCTTT.

This sequence joins TRBV5-6 and TRBJ2-1; D is undetermined. Per germline, CDR1 SGHDT and CDR2 YYEEEE. V lost 4 bases and J 2 bases, leaving 13 bases between the germline ends. This CDR3 comprises 15 residues. Here the CDR3 DNA reads TGTGCCAGCAGCCTACCGACGGCCCCCTACAATGAGCAGTTCTTC. Encoded protein: CASSLPTAPYNEQFF.

In this sample, this clonotype turned up a few times. This rearrangement joins TRBV20-1 to TRBJ2-5, with D hard to call. The CDR3 is 14 amino acids. Germline CDR1 and CDR2: DFQATT and SNEGSKA (reference sequence). V was trimmed by 3 bases and J by 0 bases, leaving 11 bases between them. Written as DNA, the CDR3 is TGCAGTGCTAGTCCGGCGGAGTACCAAGAGACCCAGTACTTC. The encoded protein is CSASPAEYQETQYF.

As concerns this clonotype: A read error may explain this, as a much larger clone is one base away. The chain has TRBV5-8 and TRBJ2-7; D is possibly TRBD2 (6 bases). The DNA end lines up better with TRBJ2-5; the J call may be wrong. CDR1 and CDR2 from the germline V gene are SGHTS and YDEGEE. The CDR3 extends over 14 amino acids. CDR3 in amino acids: CASSLRLVEGTQYF. CDR3 in DNA: TGTGCCAGCAGTCTCCGACTAGTGGAGGGGACCCAGTACTTC.

CDR3 amino acids: CASSATGGHTDTQYF. In DNA form, the CDR3 reads TGTGCCAGCAGTGCGACGGGGGGACACACAGATACGCAGTATTTT. V is TRBV2 and J is TRBJ2-3, with D possibly being TRBD2 (7 bases). The CDR3 is 15 amino acids. V lost 4 bases and J 2 bases, leaving 13 bases between the germline ends. Germline CDR1 reads SNHLY; CDR2 reads FYNNEI.